The 26 T cell receptor beta chains below come from one sample, sequenced in a study of molecular identifiers for immune sequencing clone quantification. TCRdb re-derived calls from the PCR reads in MiXCR, one entry per CDR3 protein. Found here are about half a million distinct CDR3 sequences, 25% of them singletons; the top ten hold 0.76%. The sample comprised naive CD8+ T cells from blood, with Jurkat cell RNA spiked in. Subset meaning: FACS-sorted CD8+CD4-CCR7+CD45RA+ naive T cells. These TCRs come from a human donor in good health. Some libraries in this study had Jurkat cell RNA spiked in.

V is TRBV28 and J is TRBJ1-2, with 7 bases aligning to TRBD1. V trimming: 8 bases; J trimming: 7 bases; junction bases outside the gene matches: 16. The germline V gene encodes CDR1 MDHEN and CDR2 SYDVKM. The CDR3 runs to 15 residues. The CDR3 loop reads CASVETGTVLFGYTF. As DNA, the CDR3 is TGTGCCAGCGTTGAGACCGGGACAGTCCTCTTTGGCTACACCTTC.

The chain couples TRBV19 to TRBJ2-1; perhaps D is TRBD1 or TRBD2 (5 bases each). Looked up from germline, CDR1 is LNHDA and CDR2 is SQIVND (reference sequence). This CDR3 has 14 amino acids. Trimming cost V 2 bases and J 6 bases, with 11 bases left between them. CDR3 DNA: TGTGCCAGTAGTATATATCGGGACGGCAATGAGCAGTTCTTC. Translated: CASSIYRDGNEQFF.

The chain combines TRBV27 with TRBJ2-1; TRBD2 matches at 11 bases. The CDR3 runs 15 residues. The junction had 5 bases not matched to a gene; V was cut back by 3 bases and J by 7 bases. The V gene's germline CDR1 is MNHEY and CDR2 SMNVEV (reference sequence). CDR3 protein: CASSFFPSGRNEQFF. CDR3 DNA: TGTGCCAGCAGTTTTTTCCCTAGCGGGAGGAATGAGCAGTTCTTC.

This clonotype showed up just a few times. J is TRBJ1-2 and V is TRBV27; 8 bases map to TRBD1. The CDR3 runs to 13 residues. Trimming cost V 5 bases and J 8 bases; bases outside gene matches: 7. Looked up from germline, CDR1 is MNHEY and CDR2 is SMNVEV (reference sequence). The CDR3 loop is CASSTGGLGGYTF. The CDR3 nucleotides read TGTGCCAGCAGTACAGGGGGATTAGGGGGCTACACCTTC.

As to this clonotype: A single base separates this from a much larger clone, so it may be a read error. Because the CDR3 is missing its conserved closing phenylalanine or tryptophan, this is likely a read error. The chain is built from TRBV27 and TRBJ2-7; 7 bases agree with TRBD1. Germline V gene lookup returns CDR1 MNHEY and CDR2 SMNVEV (reference sequence). V was clipped by 8 bases and J by 1 base; unmatched bases: 11. The CDR3 consists of 15 residues. The CDR3: CASGTHRGPSYEQYS. The CDR3 nucleotides read TGTGCCAGCGGAACTCACAGGGGTCCTTCCTACGAGCAGTACTCC.

The rearrangement joins TRBV12-3 or TRBV12-4 to TRBJ2-1, with 9 bases aligning to TRBD1. CDR3 length equals 16 residues. V was clipped by 4 bases and J by 0 bases; unmatched bases: 4. As DNA, the CDR3 is TGTGCCAGCAGTTCCGGGACAGGGCGCTCCTACAATGAGCAGTTCTTC. Protein product: CASSSGTGRSYNEQFF.

This clonotype has just a few counts. The J gene is TRBJ2-2, the V gene TRBV7-9; 8 nucleotides agree with TRBD2. Germline loops: CDR1 SEHNR, CDR2 FQNEAQ (reference sequence). This CDR3 is 16 amino acids long. Losses at the gene ends were 5 bases for V and 5 bases for J; bases not matched to a gene: 10. CDR3 protein: CASSPPAGTSTGELFF. CDR3 DNA sequence: TGTGCCAGCAGCCCGCCAGCCGGGACTAGTACCGGGGAGCTGTTTTTT.

The J gene is TRBJ2-7, the V gene TRBV12-3 or TRBV12-4; weak D call: TRBD2 (5 bases). The CDR3 has 14 amino acids. V gave up 7 bases and J gave up 3 bases, with 16 bases separating them. The CDR3 bases are TGTGCCAGCAAGGTCGGGGTCGGAGGCTACGAGCAGTACTTC. Protein sequence: CASKVGVGGYEQYF.

This clonotype has more than one count but fewer than ten. The chain uses TRBV18 and TRBJ2-5, with D unresolved. The CDR3 totals 15 residues. Germline assignment: CDR1 KGHSH and CDR2 LQKENI. Deletions cut 0 bases from V and 1 base from J, with 9 bases between. The CDR3 loop reads CASSPPGMGQETQYF. The CDR3 DNA is TGTGCCAGCTCACCACCGGGAATGGGCCAAGAGACCCAGTACTTC. Full variable domain (rest looked up from reference TRBV18 and TRBJ2-5): NAGVMQNPRHLVRRRGQEARLRCSPMKGHSHVYWYRQLPEEGLKFMVYLQKENIIDESGMPKERFSAEFPKEGPSILRIQQVVRGDSAAYFCASSPPGMGQETQYFGPGTRLLVL.

For this clonotype: A much larger clone sits a single nucleotide away, making a read error possible. The chain links TRBV28 to TRBJ1-2, with no clear D. The CDR3 consists of 14 residues. Germline V CDR1 and CDR2: MDHEN, SYDVKM. The CDR3 sequence: CASSLGIVGYGYAF. The CDR3 nucleotides are TGTGCCAGCAGTTTAGGCATCGTCGGCTATGGCTACGCCTTC.

This clonotype was detected only a few times. The chain combines TRBV30 with TRBJ2-1; D unclear. Trimming removed 7 bases from V and 0 bases from J, with 4 bases in between. The CDR3 is made up of 11 amino acids. The V gene's germline CDR1 is GTSNPN and CDR2 SVGIG (reference sequence). CDR3 in DNA: TGTGCCTTCACCTCCTACAATGAGCAGTTCTTC. Protein sequence: CAFTSYNEQFF.

Turning to this clonotype: One base away lies a much larger clone, so this may be a sequencing read error. The CDR3 sequence is CASSPYSAGEDTQYF. The CDR3 bases are TGTGCCAGCAGCCCCTACTCAGCGGGAGAAGATACGCAGTATTTT. This chain connects TRBV7-9 to TRBJ2-3; 8 bases fit TRBD2. This CDR3 contains 15 residues. With V trimmed by 5 bases and J by 5 bases, 9 bases remained unmatched. Germline assignment: CDR1 SEHNR and CDR2 FQNEAQ (reference sequence).

The chain joins TRBV5-4 to TRBJ1-2, with a possible D match to TRBD1 (5 bases). Germline V gives CDR1 SGHNT, CDR2 YYREEE (reference sequence). Trimming removed 3 bases at V and 6 bases at J, with 12 bases between. This CDR3 contains 13 residues. CDR3 residues: CASSSQDINGYTF. CDR3 in DNA: TGTGCCAGCAGCTCCCAGGACATCAATGGCTACACCTTC. Together with reference TRBV5-4 and TRBJ1-2, the CDR3 gives the full variable domain: ETGVTQSPTHLIKTRGQQVTLRCSSQSGHNTVSWYQQALGQGPQFIFQYYREEENGRGNFPPRFSGLQFPNYSSELNVNALELDDSALYLCASSSQDINGYTFGSGTRLTVV.

The V and J genes are TRBV15 and TRBJ2-7; TRBD1 is a possible D gene (6 bases). The length of the CDR3 is 16 residues. Germline CDR1 is LNHNV and CDR2 is YYDKDF (reference sequence). V lost 1 base, J lost 0 bases, and 13 bases lay in between. The CDR3 DNA follows: TGTGCCACCAGCAGAGCGAGACAGGCCAGCTCCTACGAGCAGTACTTC. Protein: CATSRARQASSYEQYF.

The chain combines TRBV27 with TRBJ2-3, with D unresolved. The ends were cut back, 6 bases at V and 7 bases at J, with 14 bases in the middle. The V gene's germline CDR1 is MNHEY and CDR2 SMNVEV (reference sequence). This CDR3 contains 13 residues. The CDR3 is CASSLAPGNTQYF. In DNA, the CDR3 is TGTGCCAGCAGCTTAGCCCCGGGCAATACGCAGTATTTT.

The chain couples TRBV19 to TRBJ2-5, with no clear D. The CDR3 extends over 11 amino acids. From germline, CDR1 is LNHDA and CDR2 SQIVND (reference sequence). With 4 bases removed from V and 7 bases from J, the gap between germline ends came to 7 bases. This CDR3 is CASSTIGTQYF. CDR3 coding DNA: TGTGCCAGTAGTACTATAGGGACCCAGTACTTC. The full variable domain, completed using reference TRBV19 and TRBJ2-5, is DGGITQSPKYLFRKEGQNVTLSCEQNLNHDAMYWYRQDPGQGLRLIYYSQIVNDFQKGDIAEGYSVSREKKESFPLTVTSAQKNPTAFYLCASSTIGTQYFGPGTRLLVL.

This clonotype was counted only a few times. CDR3 DNA: TGTGCCTGGAGTGCTGGCCAGGGTAATTCACCCCTCCACTTT. It codes for CAWSAGQGNSPLHF. This chain uses TRBV30 with TRBJ1-6, with a weak D call TRBD1 (5 bases). CDR1 GTSNPN and CDR2 SVGIG come from the germline V gene (reference sequence). Trimming stripped 1 base from V and 6 bases from J, with 10 bases between. This CDR3 comprises 14 residues.

Ten or more counts support this clonotype. The chain is built from TRBV6-5 and TRBJ2-6; no clear D gene. Trimming left V 2 bases short and J 4 bases short, with 3 bases between. This CDR3 has 13 residues. CDR1 and CDR2 (germline): MNHEY, SVGAGI. Written as DNA, the CDR3 is TGTGCCAGCAGTTACGAAGGGGCCAACGTCCTGACTTTC. Translating it yields CASSYEGANVLTF.

The V call is TRBV7-2, the J call TRBJ2-6, with TRBD2 matching over 11 bases. Trimming took 4 bases from V and 0 from J; bases not matched to a gene: 8. CDR3 length equals 19 residues. CDR1 and CDR2 from the germline V gene are SGHTA and FQGNSA. The CDR3 sequence: CASSWGLAADLSGANVLTF. CDR3 DNA: TGTGCCAGCAGCTGGGGACTAGCGGCTGATCTCTCTGGGGCCAACGTCCTGACTTTC.

As regards this clonotype: Just one base apart from a much larger clone, this may be a read error. CDR3 protein: CASSGRTVLSSYELYF. In nucleotides, the CDR3 is TGTGCCAGCAGCGGAAGGACAGTACTTAGCTCCTACGAGCTGTACTTC. The chain couples TRBV5-8 to TRBJ2-7; D is perhaps TRBD1 (6 bases). The germline CDR1 and CDR2 sequences are SGHTS and YDEGEE. This CDR3 region has 16 residues.

This chain links TRBV6-2 or TRBV6-3 with TRBJ2-4; D not certain. Germline CDR1 and CDR2: MNHEY and SVGEGT. V was clipped by 1 base and J by 5 bases, with 9 bases between them. The CDR3 runs 14 residues. The CDR3 is CASSYFSSENIQYF. The CDR3 DNA is TGTGCCAGCAGTTACTTTAGTTCCGAAAACATTCAGTACTTC.

CDR3 DNA sequence: TGTGCCTGGAGTGTAATCGGGGCAGGAGATACGCAGTATTTT. It specifies CAWSVIGAGDTQYF. V usage is TRBV30 and J usage is TRBJ2-3; D is possibly TRBD1 or TRBD2 (5 bases each). Germline V gene lookup returns CDR1 GTSNPN and CDR2 SVGIG (reference sequence). Trimming shortened V by 0 bases and J by 5 bases, and 12 bases separated the two germline ends. This CDR3 contains 14 residues.

Comments on this clonotype: A single base separates this from a much larger clone, so it may be a read error. This chain connects TRBV6-2 or TRBV6-3 to TRBJ2-3, with TRBD2 matching over 9 bases. Per germline, CDR1 MNHEY and CDR2 SVGEGT. V lost 10 bases and J lost 4; bases outside the gene matches: 6. This CDR3 has 13 residues. The CDR3 loop reads CATNRLAADTQYF. CDR3 nucleotides: TGTGCCACCAACAGACTAGCGGCAGATACGCAGTATTTT.

Details on this clonotype: A clone one base away is much larger, so this may be a read error. The chain recombines TRBV6-5 with TRBJ2-7; D tentatively reads TRBD1 or TRBD2 (5 bases each). The CDR3 is 14 residues long. Trimming cost V 8 bases and J 3 bases, with 17 bases left between them. Germline CDR1 reads MNHEY; CDR2 reads SVGAGI. CDR3 in amino acids: CASRPGAGVYEQYF. CDR3 coding DNA: TGTGCCAGCCGACCCGGGGCAGGTGTCTACGAGCAGTACTTC.

Concerning this clonotype itself: Possible read error: a much larger clone is one base away. The V and J genes are TRBV20-1 and TRBJ2-4; D is undetermined. The CDR3 loop spans 18 amino acids. Deletions cut 6 bases from V and 3 bases from J, with 27 bases between. Germline values: CDR1 DFQATT, CDR2 SNEGSKA (reference sequence). The chain's CDR3 is CSAPLHGVTQLGKNIQYF. DNA for the CDR3: TGCAGTGCCCCCCTCCATGGGGTTACCCAATTGGGCAAAAACATTCAGTACTTC.

There are a few counts of this clonotype. J is TRBJ2-5 and V is TRBV6-5; 11 bases map to TRBD2. The V gene end was trimmed by 6 bases and the J gene end by 2 bases; junction bases not matched to a gene: 8. The germline gives CDR1 MNHEY, CDR2 SVGAGI. The CDR3 runs to 16 residues. The chain's CDR3 is CASSHSASGGQETQYF. The CDR3 DNA reads TGTGCCAGCAGCCACTCGGCTAGCGGGGGGCAAGAGACCCAGTACTTC.